Following are 6 T cell receptor beta chains from one sample sequenced in a study of beta chain features in type 1 diabetes. Expressed TCRB transcripts were sequenced, since all the RNA that had been isolated was reverse transcribed. This table comes from immunoSEQ multiplex PCR, and its TCRdb copy is limited to in-frame clones, with some not included. The top ten clones hold roughly 0.017% of a sample with more than 300,000 clones, roughly 16% of them seen once. The material sequenced was naive CD4+ T cells from blood. The receptors shown here come from a woman aged 18-29 years in good health.

This chain links TRBV30 with TRBJ2-1; D is perhaps TRBD2 (5 bases). From germline, CDR1 is GTSNPN and CDR2 SVGIG (reference sequence). V was shortened by 5 bases and J by 2 bases, with 10 bases between the two germline ends. The CDR3 contains 13 residues. The CDR3 region is CAWLRDPYNEQFF. DNA of the CDR3: TGTGCCTGGCTCCGGGATCCCTACAATGAGCAGTTCTTC.

This clone came up a few times. V usage is TRBV28 and J usage is TRBJ2-7; possible D gene TRBD1, 6 bases. V was pared by 11 bases and J by 3 bases, with 14 bases between. Germline V CDR1 and CDR2: MDHEN, SYDVKM. The CDR3 is made up of 12 amino acids. CDR3 loop: CAGTMTIYEQYF. The CDR3 DNA follows: TGTGCCGGGACAATGACAATCTACGAGCAGTACTTC.

The chain couples TRBV5-1 to TRBJ1-4, with a weak D call TRBD1 (6 bases). Trimming shortened V by 3 bases and J by 11 bases, and 32 bases separated the two germline ends. The CDR3 spans 19 residues. Germline V gene sequence: CDR1 SGHRS, CDR2 YFSETQ. The CDR3 region is CASSSALGMADPGGPKLFF. CDR3 DNA: TGCGCCAGCAGCTCCGCCCTGGGTATGGCAGACCCCGGGGGGCCGAAACTGTTTTTT.

In this sample, this clone turned up a few times. The V gene is TRBV4-2, the J gene TRBJ1-4; TRBD1 aligns across 7 bases. The length of the CDR3 is 15 residues. From germline, CDR1 is LGHNA and CDR2 YNFKEQ. Losses at the gene ends were 4 bases for V and 8 bases for J; bases not matched to a gene: 10. The CDR3 nucleotides are TGTGCCAGCAGCCCCGCTCAGGGGGTTGGGGAAAAACTGTTTTTT. Translating it yields CASSPAQGVGEKLFF.

This clone was observed a handful of times. The chain has TRBV11-2 and TRBJ1-1; D is uncertain. CDR1 and CDR2 (germline): SGHAT, FQNNGV. Trimming stripped 0 bases from V and 4 bases from J, with 3 bases between. The CDR3 extends over 12 amino acids. DNA of the CDR3: TGTGCCAGCAGCTTAGATATCACTGAAGCTTTCTTT. It codes for CASSLDITEAFF. Using reference TRBV11-2 and TRBJ1-1 for the parts outside the CDR3, the full variable domain is EAGVAQSPRYKIIEKRQSVAFWCNPISGHATLYWYQQILGQGPKLLIQFQNNGVVDDSQLPKDRFSAERLKGVDSTLKIQPAKLEDSAVYLCASSLDITEAFFGQGTRLTVV.

The CDR3 loop is CASSQDRHALNYGYTF. For the CDR3, the DNA is TGCGCCAGCAGCCAAGACAGGCACGCCCTTAACTATGGCTACACCTTC. The V gene is TRBV4-1, the J gene TRBJ1-2; D ambiguous. Trimming stripped 0 bases from V and 1 base from J, with 12 bases between. Germline V gives CDR1 MGHRA, CDR2 YSYEKL. The CDR3 sequence is 16 residues long.